Reported below is one TCR beta chain. Its specific antigen is unknown. Per-nucleotide qualities are absent, and no much larger clonotype sits a single base away. This sample was included in a study of cytomegalovirus exposure and HLA in healthy donors (dated by TCRdb to the late 2010s). Regarding the research as a whole: An earlier analysis of approximately 640 of the donors reported 250 to 350 Gb of sequence data and 100 million to 130 million unique TCR beta sequences from about 179 million T cells. HLA typing included class I and class II loci at four-digit resolution. In a later analysis, previously published TCR beta repertoires from 666 donors were re-analyzed and high-resolution HLA genotyping was added so that TCR occurrence patterns could be studied. Of the roughly 390 genotyped donors, 81% were placed in the genetic ancestry cluster associated with self-reported Caucasian donors. About five DR-DQ haplotypes were treated as single units for association and clustering because of strong linkage in the cohort. In a later genetic analysis, genome-wide SNP genotypes for about three fifths of the roughly 670 donors were used, and that subset was treated as a discovery cohort. Typing coverage differed by locus: A, B, C, DRB1 and DQB1 were typed in roughly 629-630 donors, DQA1 in 522, DPA1 in 600 to 610, and DPB1 in 400 to 480. Besides the first cohort of under 700 subjects, a separate validation cohort made up of roughly 120 different subjects was used. All discovery cohort repertoires had been generated using a single sequencing platform. An earlier analysis of 587 of the donors used high-throughput TCR beta sequencing to judge whether each TCR beta V gene segment behaved as functional or pseudogenic. The study profiled the T cell repertoires of under 850 subjects by immunosequencing and related them to cytomegalovirus serostatus. To predict cytomegalovirus infection status, the study combined high-throughput TCR immunosequencing, statistical association of individual TCRs with disease status, and machine learning. Approximately 300 gigabases of sequencing data and around 85 million unique TCR sequences made up an early release that covered approximately 650 HLA-typed donors. In the later analysis, no new phenotypic data were used to find candidate immune exposures; instead, reliance was placed on TCR beta sequences and their occurrence across donors. The study aimed to test whether cataloging public T cell receptors could reveal signatures of past pathogen exposure. On average, roughly 240,000 unique TCR beta nucleotide sequences were sequenced per donor among a few hundred genotyped donors of the cohort, with 15% to 20% of those sequences being non-productive. Donor age, sex, ethnicity and CMV serostatus were compiled together with the repertoire data.

V is clipped by 0 bases and J by 8 bases, and the sequence between their germline boundaries is 14 bases long. The CDR3 numbers 14 residues from cysteine through phenylalanine. Of all the DNA, just the CDR3 is kept, 42 bases in frame from base 1. CDR1 is given as SGDLS and CDR2 as YYNGEE, both from the germline V gene. The cohort comprised some 700 healthy bone marrow donors. Cohort members were all nominally healthy when sampled, although unrecorded immune exposures were likely present. The donor tested CMV seronegative, placing the donor among the 350 to 400 seronegative members of the cohort. A peripheral blood sample was collected from each donor, and TCR beta sequencing was performed on peripheral blood mononuclear cells. The Qiagen DNeasy Blood Extraction Kit was used to extract genomic DNA from the blood cell samples. Libraries were prepared through the immunoSEQ multiplex PCR assay. For the multiplex PCR, a mixture combining 60 forward primers for TCR Vbeta segments and 13 reverse primers for TCR Jbeta segments was used. The CDR3 region of rearranged TCR beta genes was amplified from genomic DNA by a multiplex PCR assay. The amplified TCR beta libraries were sequenced on the Illumina HiSeq System as 87-base-pair reads. The authors' pipeline ran thus. A later analysis tallied tens of millions of unique TCR beta chains across the 550 to 850 repertoires, and around 10 million of those chains were shared by two or more donors. To remove PCR and sequencing errors, raw reads were error-corrected and collapsed into unique sequences using a nearest-neighbor algorithm that merged closely related sequences. CDR3 sequences were aligned to IMGT reference sequences to assign V, D and J gene segments. For a sequence to be retained, a match of at least six nucleotides was required to both a V gene segment and a J gene segment. Rearrangements were classified as productive when the CDR3 lacked stop codons and remained in frame with V and J, and all other rearrangements were classified as non-productive. Following IMGT convention, CDR3 was defined as the stretch from the second conserved V-encoded cysteine to the conserved J-encoded phenylalanine. Sequences without an unambiguous match to a single V gene segment were excluded from the earlier analysis of about 600 of the donors. An earlier analysis of about 590 of the donors classified V segments as functional when productive rearrangements were above 56.7% and as segregating when the standard deviation between donors was above 5%. To diagnose cytomegalovirus status from the catalog of TCR beta chain sequences, a statistical classification framework was built. V and J gene assignment, in a later analysis, came from comparing TCR nucleotide sequences with IMGT/GENE-DB human TR gene sequences. Using the TCRdist pipeline, a later analysis assigned CDR3 sequences along with most-parsimonious VDJ recombination scenarios. A later analysis defined each TCR beta chain by its CDR3 amino acid sequence plus V-gene family, and excluded reads lacking a unique V-gene family. A later analysis removed 592 highly shared, low-generation-probability nucleotide sequences to deal with suspected cross-contamination and a sequencing artifact. For each public chain, a later analysis derived a clonal expansion index from normalized ranks of inferred template counts within each repertoire. Generation probabilities in a later analysis came from a VDJ recombination model fitted to out-of-frame rearrangements, and those results were checked against IGoR. A later analysis scored TCR-TCR, TCR-HLA and TCR-CMV co-occurrence with hypergeometric tests, applying a repertoire-size bias correction to TCR pairs. False discovery rates were estimated in a later analysis by permuting HLA or CMV assignments 20 times. A later analysis grouped co-occurring TCRs with DBSCAN, adding TCRdist sequence similarity when clustering within HLA-allele-positive subsets. Repertoires with fewer than 30,000 or more than 120,000 public chains were left out of co-occurrence clustering, as were five repertoires with anomalous nucleotide sharing. TCRdb holds this immuneACCESS table with in-frame rearrangements only. Some clones are missing; in checked studies, unresolved V genes explain under half, and the rest has no known cause. V and J calls and clone size are copied from that table; D and trimming were computed from the DNA. This sample comprises 150,000 to 200,000 clones, roughly 70% of them detected only once. The ten largest clones represent 3% to 3.5% of the sample.

The full study reports these points: The 87-base-pair reads could not distinguish some IMGT-functional V segments, including TRBV6-2 and TRBV6-3, so those segments were excluded. The study listed over 150 TCR beta chains as associated with cytomegalovirus. When HLA alleles, especially DR and DQ, strongly co-occurred, attributing TCR associations to individual alleles was difficult. Specific HLA alleles were associated with 16,951 TCR beta sequences at a false discovery rate of 0.05 in a later analysis. Linkage disequilibrium might explain the correlated functional status among segregating V segments, but an unknown experimental factor could not be excluded. The cohort was sequenced for TCR beta chains only, and without alpha or paired-chain data the features that could be detected were limited. HLA typing was unavailable for some donors at each locus, so association tests used only the typed subset. Most TCR sequences were observed very rarely across donors, whereas some public TCRs were present in many individuals. In a later analysis, HLA-associated TCR beta chains were found to be more clonally expanded and to have lower generation probabilities than equally common non-associated chains. The authors suggested that the approach could potentially be generalized to other disease states and immunological phenotypes. A group of highly shared sequence variants was considered likely to be a technical artifact of the sequencing pipeline. Immune exposure information for the cohort was limited to CMV serostatus. A few of the identified cytomegalovirus-associated TCR beta chains were confirmed in vitro to be specific for cytomegalovirus antigens. Presence/absence analyses assumed roughly uniform sequencing depth across donors, an assumption that may not hold. In a later genetic analysis, fewer N-insertions in productive TCRs were reported among donors in an Asian-associated ancestry cluster than the roughly 700-donor mean. In a later analysis, TCR association rates were found to vary across HLA loci, with the most associated TCRs seen for DRB1 alleles and the fewest for HLA-C alleles. In an earlier analysis of 587 of the donors, most TCR beta V segments were observed in productive rearrangements about 87% or about 30% of the time, broadly matching IMGT annotations. A further reported finding was that TCR beta sequences accurately predicted the HLA-A and HLA-B alleles for most subjects in the first cohort. In a later analysis, several top co-occurrence clusters were reported to appear linked to parvovirus B19, influenza, CMV and Epstein-Barr virus. In a later genetic analysis, a missense DCLRE1C variant was associated with V-gene and J-gene trimming of TCR beta chains, and the association was replicated in an independent cohort. The earlier analysis of around 600 of the donors excluded roughly 17 rarely observed V segments, including chromosome 9 orphons, because counts were too low. The classifier was reported to diagnose cytomegalovirus status with high specificity and sensitivity in both the original and validation cohorts. A later analysis found that most CMV-associated TCR beta chains appeared HLA-restricted, with HLA associations seemingly driven largely by CMV exposure.

The sequence is built from TRBV9 and TRBJ1-2; the D region possibly corresponds to TRBD1 (6 bases align). The receptor's source is a male donor in good health and CMV-seronegative. The sample was PBMCs. The sequenced DNA: TGTGCCAGCAGCGTAGCTCTACAGGGAGGGGGCTACACCTTC. It encodes CASSVALQGGGYTF.